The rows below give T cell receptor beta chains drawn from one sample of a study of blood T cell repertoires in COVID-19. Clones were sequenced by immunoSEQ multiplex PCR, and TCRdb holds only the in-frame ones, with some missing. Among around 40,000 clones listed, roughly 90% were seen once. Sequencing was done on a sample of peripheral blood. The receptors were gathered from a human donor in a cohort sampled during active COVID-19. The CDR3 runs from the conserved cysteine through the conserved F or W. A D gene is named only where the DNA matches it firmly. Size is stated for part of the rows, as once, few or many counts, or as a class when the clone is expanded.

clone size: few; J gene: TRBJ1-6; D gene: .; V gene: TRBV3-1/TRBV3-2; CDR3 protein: CASSPNPTAHGSPLHF; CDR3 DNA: TGTGCCAGCAGCCCCAATCCGACAGCACATGGCTCACCCCTCCACTTT
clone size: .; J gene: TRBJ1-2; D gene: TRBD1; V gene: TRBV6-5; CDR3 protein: CASTPDRAGYTF; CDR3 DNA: TGTGCCAGCACCCCGGACAGGGCCGGCTACACCTTC
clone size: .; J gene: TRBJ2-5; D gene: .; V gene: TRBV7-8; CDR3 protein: CASSSSGPIGGAQYF; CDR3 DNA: TGTGCCAGCAGCTCGAGCGGGCCTATCGGTGGGGCCCAGTACTTC
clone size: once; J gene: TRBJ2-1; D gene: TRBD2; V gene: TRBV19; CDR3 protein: CASSIGTSGLNEQFF; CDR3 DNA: TGTGCCAGTAGTATCGGGACTAGCGGGCTCAATGAGCAGTTCTTC
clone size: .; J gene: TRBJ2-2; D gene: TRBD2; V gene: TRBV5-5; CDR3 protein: CASSLAGTSGTNTGELFF; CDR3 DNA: TGTGCCAGCAGCTTAGCCGGGACTAGCGGGACGAACACCGGGGAGCTGTTTTTT
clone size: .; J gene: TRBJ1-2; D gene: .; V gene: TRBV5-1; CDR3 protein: CASSRGNEGYTF; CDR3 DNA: TGCGCCAGCAGTCGGGGGAACGAGGGCTACACCTTC
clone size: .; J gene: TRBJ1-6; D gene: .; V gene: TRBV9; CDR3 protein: CASSVAGQPDSSPLHF; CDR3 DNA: TGTGCCAGCAGCGTAGCCGGACAGCCGGATAGTTCACCCCTCCACTTT
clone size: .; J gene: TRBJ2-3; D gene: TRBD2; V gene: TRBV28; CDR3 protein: CASTLAGVADTQYF; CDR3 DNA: TGTGCCAGCACTCTAGCGGGAGTTGCAGATACGCAGTATTTT
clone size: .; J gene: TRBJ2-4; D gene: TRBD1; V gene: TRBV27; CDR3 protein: CASSATGQGGGARDIQYF; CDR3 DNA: TGTGCCAGCAGTGCCACCGGACAGGGAGGAGGTGCCCGTGACATTCAGTACTTC
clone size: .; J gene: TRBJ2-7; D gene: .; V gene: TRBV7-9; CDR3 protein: CASSLAESSYEQYF; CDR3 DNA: TGTGCCAGCAGCTTGGCAGAAAGCTCCTACGAGCAGTACTTC
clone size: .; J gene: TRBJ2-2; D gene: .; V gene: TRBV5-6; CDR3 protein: CASSKTGKRNTGELFF; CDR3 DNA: TGTGCCAGCAGCAAAACCGGGAAACGGAACACCGGGGAGCTGTTTTTT
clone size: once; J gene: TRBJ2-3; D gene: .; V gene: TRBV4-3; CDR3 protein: CASSQAKDTQYF; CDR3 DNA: TGCGCCAGCAGCCAGGCCAAGGATACGCAGTATTTT
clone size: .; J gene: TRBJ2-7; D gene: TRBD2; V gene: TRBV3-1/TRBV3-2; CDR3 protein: CASSQGGGLLLF; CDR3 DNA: TGTGCCAGCAGCCAAGGGGGGGGACTCTTATTATTC
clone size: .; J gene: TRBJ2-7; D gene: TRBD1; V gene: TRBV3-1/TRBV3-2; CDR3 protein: CASSQDPRGLEEQYF; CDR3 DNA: TGTGCCAGCAGCCAAGATCCCAGGGGGCTTGAAGAGCAGTACTTC
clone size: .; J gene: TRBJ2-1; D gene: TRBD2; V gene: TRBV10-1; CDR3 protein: CASSETTSATGGLNEQFF; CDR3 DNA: TGCGCCAGCAGTGAAACAACTAGCGCCACGGGAGGATTGAATGAGCAGTTCTTC